The entry below describes one T cell receptor beta chain. The sample contains more than one DNA sequence encoding this CDR3. Data came from immunoSEQ multiplex PCR; TCRdb stores just in-frame clones and leaves some out. The table records some 2.1 million clones, about 94% of them present only once. Naive-designated CD8 cells lacked CD45RO, were positively enriched for CCR7, and omitted terminally differentiated effector memory CD45RA+ cells. V lost 0 bases to trimming and J lost 4 bases, with 9 bases between them. This CDR3 spans 14 amino acids. Germline values: CDR1 SGDLS, CDR2 YYNGEE. The sample comes from a study of shared clonotypes between healthy human individuals.

This chain uses TRBV9 with TRBJ2-3; possibly TRBD1 or TRBD2 for D (5 bases each). The receptor comes from a man younger than 35 in good health. Sequencing was done on a sample of naive CD8+ T cells sorted from blood. In nucleotides, the CDR3 is TGTGCCAGCAGCGTAGGAGGGGTGGCAGATACGCAGTATTTT. Protein sequence: CASSVGGVADTQYF. The full variable domain, rest sourced from reference TRBV9 and TRBJ2-3, is DSGVTQTPKHLITATGQRVTLRCSPRSGDLSVYWYQQSLDQGLQFLIQYYNGEERAKGNILERFSAQQFPDLHSELNLSSLELGDSALYFCASSVGGVADTQYFGPGTRLTVL.